A selection of T cell receptor beta chains follows, all from one sample in a study of vaccination effects on CD4 cells after COVID-19. These receptors lack a known antigen. TCRdb keeps only in-frame clones here, not all; method: immunoSEQ multiplex PCR. The sample consists of approximately 30,000 clones, around 75% of them appearing once. Specimen: CD4+ T cells from PBMCs cultured with SARS-CoV-2 spike peptides, collected before COVID-19 vaccination. These receptor sequences come from a human donor who received a COVID-19 vaccine. Both conserved end residues are part of each CDR3. The D gene is left open where the match is weak. The listing skips clone size in some rows; elsewhere it reads once, few, many or a size class.

TRBJ1-1	-	TRBV12-5	few	CASGLFLGAGANTEAFF	TGTGCTAGTGGTTTGTTCCTAGGTGCAGGAGCGAACACTGAAGCTTTCTTT
TRBJ2-1	TRBD2	TRBV5-4	-	CASSQRGGVAYNEQFF	TGTGCCAGCAGCCAGCGGGGGGGCGTCGCCTACAATGAGCAGTTCTTC
TRBJ2-7	-	TRBV6-5	-	CASSFRDGGYEQYF	TGTGCCAGCAGTTTCCGGGACGGGGGATACGAGCAGTACTTC
TRBJ2-7	TRBD1	TRBV5-1	-	CASSLQGAYEQYF	TGCGCCAGCAGCTTGCAGGGGGCCTACGAGCAGTACTTC
TRBJ1-2	-	TRBV19	-	CASSIAGVQLGYYGYTF	TGTGCCAGTAGTATAGCAGGGGTCCAACTTGGGTACTATGGCTACACCTTC
TRBJ1-1	-	TRBV7-9	few	CASSYKGNTEAFF	TGTGCCAGCAGCTACAAGGGGAACACTGAAGCTTTCTTT
TRBJ2-7	TRBD1	TRBV6-1	-	CASSEAPTGIGYEQYF	TGTGCCAGCAGTGAAGCTCCGACAGGGATAGGCTACGAGCAGTACTTC
TRBJ1-5	-	TRBV5-5	-	CASSFAGWGNQPQHF	TGTGCCAGCAGCTTCGCGGGATGGGGCAATCAGCCCCAGCATTTT
TRBJ2-2	-	TRBV2	-	CASRDNTGELFF	TGTGCCAGCAGGGACAACACCGGGGAGCTGTTTTTT
TRBJ1-2	-	TRBV3-1/TRBV3-2	-	CASSQRGGIYGYTF	TGTGCCAGCAGCCAACGAGGAGGGATCTATGGCTACACCTTC
TRBJ2-3	-	TRBV19	few	CASSIDKWDTQYF	TGTGCCAGTAGTATAGATAAATGGGATACGCAGTATTTT
TRBJ1-2	-	TRBV7-2	few	CASSTQGANYGYTF	TGTGCCAGCAGCACACAGGGAGCTAACTATGGCTACACCTTC
TRBJ1-5	-	TRBV5-6	-	CASSLWGWGNQPQHF	TGTGCCAGCAGCTTATGGGGTTGGGGCAATCAGCCCCAGCATTTT
TRBJ1-1	TRBD1	TRBV12-3/TRBV12-4	-	CASSRQGGTEAFF	TGTGCCAGCAGCCGACAGGGCGGCACTGAAGCTTTCTTT
TRBJ1-1	-	TRBV12-5	-	CASGLEGGEAFF	TGTGCTAGTGGTTTGGAGGGAGGAGAAGCTTTCTTT
TRBJ2-3	TRBD2	TRBV13	-	CASSSSGMRTDTQYF	TGTGCCAGCAGCTCCAGCGGGATGAGGACAGATACGCAGTATTTT
TRBJ1-2	TRBD1	TRBV5-5	once	CASSWTGDYYGYTF	TGTGCCAGCAGCTGGACAGGGGATTACTATGGCTACACCTTC
TRBJ1-6	-	TRBV7-9	few	CASSLGRVNSPLHF	TGTGCCAGCAGCCTCGGCAGGGTCAATTCACCCCTCCACTTT
TRBJ2-1	-	TRBV9	-	CASSVAERSYNEQFF	TGTGCCAGCAGCGTAGCCGAGCGGAGCTACAATGAGCAGTTCTTC
TRBJ2-7	TRBD1	TRBV7-6	-	CASSLEQGAYEQYF	TGTGCCAGCAGCCTCGAGCAGGGGGCCTACGAGCAGTACTTC
TRBJ1-6	-	TRBV5-4	few	CASSLGGGVTYNSPLHF	TGTGCCAGCAGCTTGGGAGGGGGAGTTACCTATAATTCACCCCTCCACTTT
TRBJ1-2	-	TRBV5-1	-	CASSLVQGGGYTF	TGCGCCAGCAGCTTGGTACAGGGAGGAGGCTACACCTTC
TRBJ1-1	-	TRBV4-2	-	CASSQGRGDTEAFF	TGTGCCAGCAGCCAAGGGCGGGGCGACACTGAAGCTTTCTTT
TRBJ2-7	TRBD2	TRBV18	once	CASSPSLAGVQYF	TGTGCCAGCTCACCAAGCCTAGCGGGAGTTCAGTACTTC
TRBJ1-6	TRBD1	TRBV5-1	-	CATKGQGNNSPLHF	TGCGCCACCAAGGGACAGGGGAATAATTCACCCCTCCACTTT
TRBJ2-1	-	TRBV20-1	-	CSAVDHNEQFF	TGCAGTGCGGTAGACCACAATGAGCAGTTCTTC
TRBJ1-3	TRBD1	TRBV7-8	-	CASSFNSPGTASGNTIYF	TGTGCCAGCAGTTTCAATTCCCCCGGGACAGCCTCTGGAAACACCATATATTTT
TRBJ2-5	-	TRBV27	-	CASSKRNREETQYF	TGTGCCAGCAGCAAGAGAAACAGGGAAGAGACCCAGTACTTC
TRBJ2-5	-	TRBV28	-	CASPIWVGETQYF	TGTGCCAGCCCGATATGGGTCGGGGAGACCCAGTACTTC
TRBJ1-4	-	TRBV5-1	-	CASSLSLGAGEKLFF	TGCGCCAGCAGCTTGAGTCTGGGGGCAGGGGAAAAACTGTTTTTT
TRBJ2-1	TRBD1	TRBV7-2	-	CASSRDRTFRNEQFF	TGTGCCAGCAGCCGGGACAGGACTTTTCGCAATGAGCAGTTCTTC
TRBJ2-3	TRBD2	TRBV3-1/TRBV3-2	-	CASSQDSTSGSTDTQYF	TGTGCCAGCAGCCAAGATTCGACTAGCGGAAGCACAGATACGCAGTATTTT
TRBJ1-6	TRBD1	TRBV5-4	-	CASTHGAGGLRNNSPLHF	TGTGCCAGCACCCACGGGGCAGGGGGCCTTCGTAACAATTCACCCCTCCACTTT
TRBJ2-2	-	TRBV5-1	-	CASSLPGQKSTGELFF	TGCGCCAGCAGCTTACCGGGACAAAAGAGCACAGGGGAGCTGTTTTTT
TRBJ2-7	TRBD1	TRBV4-3	-	CASSQTTGARGEQYF	TGCGCCAGCAGCCAAACTACAGGGGCCCGGGGCGAGCAGTACTTC
TRBJ1-2	-	TRBV28	few	CASRGGGTYGYTF	TGTGCCAGCAGAGGAGGGGGAACCTATGGCTACACCTTC
TRBJ2-7	TRBD1	TRBV28	-	CASSSSGTDSYEQYF	TGTGCCAGCAGTTCGTCCGGGACAGACTCCTACGAGCAGTACTTC
TRBJ2-1	-	TRBV19	-	CASNLQQGYEQFF	TGTGCCAGTAACCTCCAACAGGGCTATGAGCAGTTCTTC
TRBJ1-6	TRBD1	TRBV6-1	-	CASSERWTGGKSPLHF	TGTGCCAGCAGTGAAAGATGGACAGGGGGCAAGTCACCCCTCCACTTT
TRBJ2-1	-	TRBV7-2	-	CASSAGGWEQFF	TGTGCCAGCAGCGCGGGCGGATGGGAGCAGTTCTTC
TRBJ2-7	TRBD2	TRBV4-1	few	CASSQDLAGGLNEQYF	TGCGCCAGCAGCCAAGATCTGGCGGGAGGGCTAAACGAGCAGTACTTC
TRBJ1-5	-	TRBV12-3/TRBV12-4	-	CASSFNQPQHF	TGTGCCAGCAGTTTTAATCAGCCCCAGCATTTT
TRBJ1-6	-	TRBV6-6	-	CASTITSYNSPLHF	TGTGCCAGCACCATCACAAGTTATAATTCACCCCTCCACTTT
TRBJ1-2	-	TRBV6-1	-	CASSESGGTEGYTF	TGTGCCAGCAGTGAAAGTGGGGGAACGGAAGGCTACACCTTC
TRBJ2-4	-	TRBV4-2	-	CASSQVPGSDIQYF	TGTGCCAGCAGCCAAGTTCCGGGATCGGACATTCAGTACTTC
TRBJ2-1	-	TRBV7-6	-	CASSPMIGAYNEQFF	TGTGCCAGCAGCCCGATGATTGGGGCCTACAATGAGCAGTTCTTC
TRBJ2-6	TRBD1	TRBV5-1	-	CASSLGQGRSGANVLTF	TGCGCCAGCAGCTTGGGACAGGGGCGCTCTGGGGCCAACGTCCTGACTTTC
TRBJ2-7	-	TRBV4-1	few	CASSQGPPVYEQYF	TGCGCCAGCAGCCAAGGCCCGCCAGTCTACGAGCAGTACTTC
TRBJ2-1	-	TRBV9	-	CASSVAPSEHEQFF	TGTGCCAGCAGCGTAGCACCTAGCGAGCATGAGCAGTTCTTC
TRBJ1-2	-	TRBV10-3	-	CAISESGGQVYGYTF	TGTGCCATCAGTGAGTCGGGAGGGCAGGTCTATGGCTACACCTTC
TRBJ1-2	-	TRBV30	-	CACKDGYTF	TGTGCCTGTAAGGATGGCTACACCTTC
TRBJ1-4	TRBD1	TRBV28	-	CASREDRGNEKLFF	TGTGCCAGCAGGGAAGACAGGGGGAATGAAAAACTGTTTTTT
TRBJ1-2	-	TRBV29-1	-	CSVTIVNYGYTF	TGCAGCGTTACCATTGTCAACTATGGCTACACCTTC
TRBJ1-5	TRBD1	TRBV5-4	-	CASSTQGGANNQPQHF	TGTGCCAGCAGCACCCAGGGGGGGGCGAACAATCAGCCCCAGCATTTT
TRBJ1-4	-	TRBV2	-	CASSEGTGPNEKLFF	TGTGCCAGCAGTGAAGGAACAGGCCCTAATGAAAAACTGTTTTTT
TRBJ1-1	-	TRBV9	-	CASSVEGRGGTEAFF	TGTGCCAGCAGCGTAGAGGGCCGGGGCGGAACTGAAGCTTTCTTT